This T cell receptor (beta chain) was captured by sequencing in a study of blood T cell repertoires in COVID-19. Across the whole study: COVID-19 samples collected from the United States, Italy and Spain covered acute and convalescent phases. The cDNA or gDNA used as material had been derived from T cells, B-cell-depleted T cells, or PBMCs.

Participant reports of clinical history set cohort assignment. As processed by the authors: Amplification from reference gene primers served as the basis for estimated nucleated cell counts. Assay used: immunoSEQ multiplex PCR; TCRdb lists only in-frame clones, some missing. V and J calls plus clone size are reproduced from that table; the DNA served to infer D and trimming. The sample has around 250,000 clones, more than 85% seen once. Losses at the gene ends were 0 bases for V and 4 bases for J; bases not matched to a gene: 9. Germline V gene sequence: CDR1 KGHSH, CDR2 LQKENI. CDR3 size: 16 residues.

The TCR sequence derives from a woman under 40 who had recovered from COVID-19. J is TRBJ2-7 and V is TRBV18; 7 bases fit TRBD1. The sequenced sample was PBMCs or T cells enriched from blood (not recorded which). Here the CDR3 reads CASSPPSMTGNYEQYF. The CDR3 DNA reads TGTGCCAGCTCACCACCGAGTATGACAGGGAATTACGAGCAGTACTTC.